These T cell receptor beta chains were read from a single sample in a study of T cell responses to AZD1222 COVID-19 vaccine. Clones were read by immunoSEQ multiplex PCR, and TCRdb kept only the in-frame ones, dropping some. The sample lists 150,000 or so clones, more than 85% seen once, with about 1.3% in the top ten. The sample consisted of peripheral blood, taken on day 0 of AZD1222 vaccination. The receptors were sampled from an adult in good health. Each CDR3 is given with its conserved first and last residue. D genes are given only for firm matches. Size is omitted from some rows. Given values are once, few, many or a class for expanded clones.

>TRBV19|TRBJ1-4|TRBD1|.
TGTGCCAGTAGTATAGGGGGGACAGGCCATAATGAAAAACTGTTTTTT
CASSIGGTGHNEKLFF
>TRBV2|TRBJ2-5|.|.
TGTGCCAGCAGGACCCGGACAGCTGTCCAAGAGACCCAGTACTTC
CASRTRTAVQETQYF
>TRBV30|TRBJ1-1|.|.
TGTGCCTGGAGTCCCCCGGTGGGGCTGACCCCTGAAGCTTTCTTT
CAWSPPVGLTPEAFF
>TRBV7-3|TRBJ2-3|TRBD1|.
TGTGCCAGCAGCCCGATCCCGGGACAGGGGGCTGTCCTGTATTTT
CASSPIPGQGAVLYF
>TRBV12-3/TRBV12-4|TRBJ2-1|.|.
TGTGCCAGCTCCCCAGGGCCCAGCGGCCAGTTCTTC
CASSPGPSGQFF
>TRBV7-3|TRBJ2-5|.|.
TGTGCCAGCAGTTCCCAGGGGGGAGAGACCCAGTACTTC
CASSSQGGETQYF
>TRBV15|TRBJ1-4|.|.
TGTGCCACCAGCTCCGACAGGTTAGCTAATGAAAAACTGTTTTTT
CATSSDRLANEKLFF
>TRBV4-3|TRBJ1-5|.|.
TGCGCCAGCAGCCAATCCAGGGTTCACGCTCAGCCCCAGCATTTT
CASSQSRVHAQPQHF
>TRBV6-2/TRBV6-3|TRBJ2-7|.|.
TGTGCCAGCAGTCTATCCCGACAGGAGCAGTACTTC
CASSLSRQEQYF
>TRBV7-2|TRBJ2-7|TRBD1|.
TGTGCCAGCAGCTCCGACAGGGTTATGTACGAGCAGTACTTC
CASSSDRVMYEQYF
>TRBV3-1/TRBV3-2|TRBJ1-2|.|.
TGTGCCAGCAGGACGCGCGGGGGCTACACCTTC
CASRTRGGYTF
>TRBV5-4|TRBJ2-1|TRBD2|.
TGTGCCAGCAGCTACCTACTAGCGCCTGAGAGCTCCTACAATGAGCAGTTCTTC
CASSYLLAPESSYNEQFF
>TRBV6-5|TRBJ1-2|.|.
TGTGCCAGCAGTTCTACCCGGTTGGACGGCTACACCTTC
CASSSTRLDGYTF
>TRBV29-1|TRBJ1-1|.|.
TGCAGCGTTGCCAGTCGCGGGTCTGAAGCTTTCTTT
CSVASRGSEAFF
>TRBV5-8|TRBJ1-2|.|few
TGTGCCAGCAGCTTGGATCTAAGGACGGGCTATGGCTACACCTTC
CASSLDLRTGYGYTF
>TRBV25-1|TRBJ1-2|.|.
TGTGCCAGCAGCGCCTTTGGGGCGAACTATGGCTACACCTTC
CASSAFGANYGYTF
>TRBV27|TRBJ2-3|TRBD2|.
TGTGCCAGCATGGCTAGCGGGAGGGATACGCAGTATTTT
CASMASGRDTQYF
>TRBV19|TRBJ2-2|TRBD1|.
TGTGCCAGCTACTTTGGACAGGGGGCTTCCGGGGAGCTGTTTTTT
CASYFGQGASGELFF
>TRBV19|TRBJ2-5|.|.
TGTGCCAGTAGTCCGCGAGGGGAGACCCAGTACTTC
CASSPRGETQYF
>TRBV7-8|TRBJ2-7|.|.
TGTGCCAGCAGCCCCGGCCCAACGAGAACCTACGAGCAGTACTTC
CASSPGPTRTYEQYF
>TRBV12-3/TRBV12-4|TRBJ1-2|TRBD1|.
TGTGCCAGCACCGACAGGGTTGATGGCTACACCTTC
CASTDRVDGYTF
>TRBV6-5|TRBJ2-7|.|.
TGTGCCAGCAGTCCGACAGTTAAGGCCTACGAGCAGTACTTC
CASSPTVKAYEQYF
>TRBV7-2|TRBJ1-4|TRBD1|few
TGTGCCAGCAGCCCTTCCGGGACAGGGGCTGCAACTAATGAAAAACTGTTTTTT
CASSPSGTGAATNEKLFF
>TRBV28|TRBJ2-7|TRBD1|.
TGTGCCAGTCAAGGGGGCGGTTCCTACGAGCAGTACTTC
CASQGGGSYEQYF
>TRBV29-1|TRBJ1-3|.|.
TGCAGCGTTGCGTTTGGGGCTGGAAACACCATATATTTT
CSVAFGAGNTIYF
>TRBV12-3/TRBV12-4|TRBJ2-5|TRBD2|.
TGTGCCAGCAGTCCACTAGCGGGACTTGACTTC
CASSPLAGLDF
>TRBV14|TRBJ2-3|TRBD2|.
TGTGCCAGCAGCGCGCGACTAGCCCGATCGACAGATACGCAGTATTTT
CASSARLARSTDTQYF
>TRBV12-3/TRBV12-4|TRBJ2-7|.|.
TGTGCCAGCAGTTTAGGGCAGAGCGAGCAGTACTTC
CASSLGQSEQYF
>TRBV7-7|TRBJ2-2|.|.
TGTGCTAGCAGCCCCTCGTCAGGGAACACCGGGGAGCTGTTTTTT
CASSPSSGNTGELFF
>TRBV3-1/TRBV3-2|TRBJ1-1|.|.
TGTGCCAGCAGCAACCGGGACTGGGGGGCTTTCTTT
CASSNRDWGAFF
>TRBV11-3|TRBJ2-3|.|.
TGTGCCAGCAGCTTAGTGAGGCCTCCCACAGATACGCAGTATTTT
CASSLVRPPTDTQYF
>TRBV29-1|TRBJ2-7|TRBD1|.
TGCAGCGTTAAGTCGGGACAGTCCTCCTACGAGCAGTACTTC
CSVKSGQSSYEQYF
>TRBV7-3|TRBJ2-3|.|.
TGTGCCAGCAGCTCAAGCCTTATCTCGGACTCGATGATGACAGATACGCAGTATTTT
CASSSSLISDSMMTDTQYF
>TRBV19|TRBJ1-4|.|once
TGTGCCAGTGGCGTAGGGGTAGGTAATGAAAAACTGTTTTTT
CASGVGVGNEKLFF
>TRBV5-1|TRBJ2-2|TRBD1|.
TGCGCCAGCAGCTTCGGGACAGGGGTCCATGGGGAGCTGTTTTTT
CASSFGTGVHGELFF
>TRBV12-3/TRBV12-4|TRBJ2-3|.|.
TGTGCCAGCAGTGCAGGAGGGACAGATACGCAGTATTTT
CASSAGGTDTQYF
>TRBV5-1|TRBJ2-1|TRBD1|.
TGCGCCAGCAGCTTAGGGACAGTCAATGAGCAGCAGTTCTTC
CASSLGTVNEQQFF